The text below deals with one T cell receptor beta chain. Its cognate antigen is unknown. The data originate from a study of CD8+ T cells in alopecia areata. The overall study: Oral tofacitinib, 5 to 10 mg twice daily, was given in an open-label trial. Study-level points and caveats: There were also resident alphabeta T cells of normal skin sequenced in scalp samples. Affected scalp, especially in alopecia totalis/universalis, had a higher clonality than normal scalp did.

This CDR3 contains 14 residues. From germline, CDR1 is LGHNA and CDR2 YNFKEQ. Between the trimmed V and J ends, which lost 4 bases and 4 bases, there was a span of 14 bases. Alopecia areata patients gave lesional scalp punch biopsies and peripheral blood samples. The authors extracted RNA and reverse transcribed it into cDNA as the sequencing template. Assay: immunoSEQ multiplex PCR; the TCRdb copy retains only in-frame clones and omits some. The sample shows about 15,000 clones, less than 70% of them seen only once. Material: skin. The chain employs TRBV4-2 and TRBJ2-7, with D perhaps matching TRBD1 (6 bases). This TCR was recovered from a human donor with alopecia areata. For the CDR3, the DNA is TGTGCCAGCAGCCGGGATCTTCAGGGGTACGAGCAGTACTTC. Protein: CASSRDLQGYEQYF.